One TCR beta chain is described in this entry. The table lists this clone with a few counts. No antigen is known for it. Within one base of it there is no much larger clone, and no base qualities were kept. The sample belongs to a study of control samples from healthy donors and cancer patients (dated by TCRdb to 2018 to 2020). Sequences LNHDA (CDR1) and SQIVND (CDR2) are obtained from the germline V gene (reference sequence). The CDR3 runs 21 amino acids, cysteine and phenylalanine included. The sequence is cut down to CDR3 DNA, 63 bases in frame from base 1. Trimming takes 1 base off V and 2 bases off J; junction bases not matched to a gene: 18. The method was the immunoSEQ multiplex PCR assay. Drawn from immuneACCESS, this table holds only the in-frame rearrangements with V and J called that TCRdb kept. Clones are partly lost; checked studies trace under half to an unresolved V gene and leave the rest unexplained. Within this sample are around 70,000 clones, with around 93% of them counted one time only. Jointly, the top ten make up 2.8% of the sample.

The source material was blood. The chain is made from TRBV19 and TRBJ2-3; TRBD2 fits 10 bases in the junction. The clonotype originates from a young woman in good health. The nucleotide sequence reads as follows: TGTGCCAGTAGTATAGGAGGGGATAGCGGGGGGCCCGCACAAGCCACAGATACGCAGTATTTT. Its translation is CASSIGGDSGGPAQATDTQYF. Reference TRBV19 and TRBJ2-3 genes cover what lies past the CDR3, so the full variable domain is DGGITQSPKYLFRKEGQNVTLSCEQNLNHDAMYWYRQDPGQGLRLIYYSQIVNDFQKGDIAEGYSVSREKKESFPLTVTSAQKNPTAFYLCASSIGGDSGGPAQATDTQYFGPGTRLTVL.